Presented here are 26 T cell receptor beta chains from one specimen sequenced in a study of T cell responses to AZD1222 COVID-19 vaccine. Repertoires were generated with immunoSEQ multiplex PCR, while TCRdb's copy carries only in-frame clones and drops some. This sample yields 150,000 to 190,000 clones, of which less than 90% are seen a single time; approximately 7% belongs to the top ten. The source material was peripheral blood, sampled after recovery from COVID-19. These receptor sequences come from an adult who had recovered from COVID-19.

The V call is TRBV2, the J call TRBJ1-3; TRBD1 matches at 8 bases. V trimming: 6 bases; J trimming: 2 bases; junction bases outside the gene matches: 6. The CDR3 loop spans 15 amino acids. Germline assignment: CDR1 SNHLY and CDR2 FYNNEI. CDR3 region: CASRGQANPGNTIYF. The CDR3 DNA is TGTGCCAGCAGGGGACAGGCCAACCCTGGAAACACCATATATTTT.

This clone was picked up one time. This sequence joins TRBV6-1 and TRBJ1-2; no reliable D call. The CDR3 covers 16 residues. V was shortened by 1 base and J by 6 bases, with 18 bases between the two germline ends. Looked up from germline, CDR1 is MNHNS and CDR2 is SASEGT. The CDR3 nucleotides read TGTGCCAGCAGTGAAGATAGTGACGGAACCCCTGATGGCTACACCTTC. Its translation: CASSEDSDGTPDGYTF.

This clone was counted between two and nine times. This chain links TRBV5-1 with TRBJ1-1, with a possible D match to TRBD1 (5 bases). The CDR3 loop spans 14 amino acids. V shed 0 bases and J shed 5 bases, with 11 bases lying between them. CDR1 and CDR2 (germline): SGHRS, YFSETQ. CDR3 protein: CASSLAGAETEAFF. In nucleotides, the CDR3 is TGCGCCAGCAGCTTGGCCGGGGCAGAGACTGAAGCTTTCTTT.

The chain carries TRBV19 and TRBJ1-1; TRBD1 aligns across 10 bases. This CDR3 has 14 amino acids. The germline V gene has CDR1 LNHDA and CDR2 SQIVND (reference sequence). V lost 6 bases to trimming and J lost 1 base; unmatched junction nucleotides: 2. The CDR3 bases are TGTGCCAGTAGGCGGGACAGGGGGAACACTGAAGCTTTCTTT. This translates into CASRRDRGNTEAFF.

This chain joins TRBV7-2 and TRBJ1-1; D is unresolved. The CDR3 consists of 11 residues. V lost 5 bases and J lost 2, with 3 bases in between. Germline assignment: CDR1 SGHTA and CDR2 FQGNSA. The CDR3 nucleotides read TGTGCCAGCAGCGTAAACACTGAAGCTTTCTTT. Translated, it gives CASSVNTEAFF. The full variable domain, its missing parts supplied by reference TRBV7-2 and TRBJ1-1, is GAGVSQSPSNKVTEKGKDVELRCDPISGHTALYWYRQSLGQGLEFLIYFQGNSAPDKSGLPSDRFSAERTGGSVSTLTIQRTQQEDSAVYLCASSVNTEAFFGQGTRLTVV.

The V gene is TRBV6-2 or TRBV6-3, the J gene TRBJ1-1, with D possibly TRBD1 on 6 matching bases. V lost 2 bases and J 3 bases, leaving 19 bases between the germline ends. The CDR3 sequence is 17 residues long. From germline, CDR1 is MNHEY and CDR2 SVGEGT. The CDR3 here is CASSYPTTGVPYTEAFF. The DNA for the CDR3 is TGTGCCAGCAGTTACCCCACGACAGGTGTGCCGTACACTGAAGCTTTCTTT.

This clone is large (0.1 to 1%) by share. The rearrangement joins TRBV15 to TRBJ2-1; a possible D gene is TRBD2 (6 bases). V was shortened by 5 bases and J by 0 bases, with 11 bases between the two germline ends. The V gene's germline CDR1 is LNHNV and CDR2 YYDKDF (reference sequence). The CDR3 runs 15 residues. For the CDR3, the DNA is TGTGCCACCAGCCTGGGACTGAGCTCCTACAATGAGCAGTTCTTC. This codes for CATSLGLSSYNEQFF.

The V gene is TRBV10-3, the J gene TRBJ2-7; D possibly corresponds to TRBD2 (5 bases). Germline V CDR1 and CDR2: ENHRY, SYGVKD. This CDR3 is 14 amino acids long. V dropped 2 bases and J dropped 1 base, with 9 bases sitting between them. CDR3 sequence (DNA): TGTGCCATCAGTGAGAGGGAGACGTCCTACGAGCAGTACTTC. Its translation is CAISERETSYEQYF.

The J gene is TRBJ2-7, the V gene TRBV28; tentatively, D is TRBD1 (5 bases). With 1 base removed from V and 2 bases from J, the gap between germline ends came to 9 bases. Germline V gene sequence: CDR1 MDHEN, CDR2 SYDVKM. The CDR3 contains 14 residues. CDR3 DNA sequence: TGTGCCAGCAGTTTATTCAGGGCCCCCTACGAGCAGTACTTC. Translation: CASSLFRAPYEQYF. Complete variable domain (other parts from reference TRBV28 and TRBJ2-7): DVKVTQSSRYLVKRTGEKVFLECVQDMDHENMFWYRQDPGLGLRLIYFSYDVKMKEKGDIPEGYSVSREKKERFSLILESASTNQTSMYLCASSLFRAPYEQYFGPGTRLTVT.

This clone was seen more than once but under ten times. V gene TRBV9 combines with J gene TRBJ1-2; 8 bases are a match to TRBD1. The CDR3 length is 16 residues. CDR1 and CDR2 from the germline V gene are SGDLS and YYNGEE. V trimming: 3 bases; J trimming: 8 bases; junction bases outside the gene matches: 15. In DNA form, the CDR3 reads TGTGCCAGCAGCGCCCTAATAGGACAGGGCGCCCGGGGCTACACCTTC. It specifies CASSALIGQGARGYTF.

This clone has a count of ten or more. The chain couples TRBV5-1 to TRBJ1-2; D might be TRBD1 (6 bases). The CDR3 length is 15 residues. Germline CDR1 SGHRS, CDR2 YFSETQ. V was shortened by 0 bases and J by 2 bases, with 11 bases between the two germline ends. The CDR3 DNA reads as TGCGCCAGCAGCTTGGCGGGGGGCGAGAACTATGGCTACACCTTC. Its translation: CASSLAGGENYGYTF. Variable domain in full (rest from reference TRBV5-1 and TRBJ1-2): KAGVTQTPRYLIKTRGQQVTLSCSPISGHRSVSWYQQTPGQGLQFLFEYFSETQRNKGNFPGRFSGRQFSNSRSEMNVSTLELGDSALYLCASSLAGGENYGYTFGSGTRLTVV.

The J gene is TRBJ1-4, the V gene TRBV5-1; no firm D call. Germline-derived CDR1 and CDR2 are SGHRS and YFSETQ. The V end was cut by 0 bases, the J end by 4 bases, with 10 bases between. This CDR3 is 15 amino acids long. In nucleotides, the CDR3 is TGCGCCAGCAGCTTGGATTATGGCCTTAATGAAAAACTGTTTTTT. Translated, it gives CASSLDYGLNEKLFF. The full variable domain, with the rest looked up from reference TRBV5-1 and TRBJ1-4, is KAGVTQTPRYLIKTRGQQVTLSCSPISGHRSVSWYQQTPGQGLQFLFEYFSETQRNKGNFPGRFSGRQFSNSRSEMNVSTLELGDSALYLCASSLDYGLNEKLFFGSGTQLSVL.

The CDR3 DNA sequence: TGTGCCAGCAGCGTAGGTGGGACTAGCGATACCGGGGAGCTGTTTTTT. Protein sequence: CASSVGGTSDTGELFF. The chain combines TRBV9 with TRBJ2-2; 10 bases map to TRBD2. The J segment lost 5 bases and the V segment lost 0 bases, leaving 4 bases of the junction unmatched. The CDR3 totals 16 residues. The germline CDR1 and CDR2 sequences are SGDLS and YYNGEE.

The genes are TRBV11-1 and TRBJ1-2, with D perhaps matching TRBD1 (6 bases). The CDR3 covers 15 residues. The V end was cut by 5 bases, the J end by 0 bases, with 13 bases between. CDR1 is SGHAT and CDR2 is FQDESV in the germline V gene (reference sequence). For the CDR3, the DNA is TGTGCCAGCAGCGACAGGTTTTTAGCTAACTATGGCTACACCTTC. This encodes CASSDRFLANYGYTF.

This CDR3 is CASSAGQVYGYTF. The DNA for the CDR3 is TGTGCCAGCAGTGCGGGACAGGTATATGGCTACACCTTC. V and J are TRBV12-3 or TRBV12-4 and TRBJ1-2, with 8 positions matching TRBD1. CDR3 size: 13 residues. The ends lost 5 bases at V and 5 bases at J; junction bases unmatched: 4.

This chain uses TRBV6-1 with TRBJ1-3; D is unclear. Germline CDR1 reads MNHNS; CDR2 reads SASEGT. The V end was cut by 2 bases, the J end by 0 bases, with 8 bases between. There are 15 residues in the CDR3. The CDR3 protein is CASSELNSSGNTIYF. CDR3 DNA sequence: TGTGCCAGCAGTGAACTTAACAGCTCTGGAAACACCATATATTTT.

The chain recombines TRBV19 with TRBJ2-5, with TRBD1 identical over 7 bases. Germline CDR1 and CDR2: LNHDA and SQIVND (reference sequence). CDR3 length: 14 residues. V trimming: 4 bases; J trimming: 3 bases; junction bases outside the gene matches: 5. The CDR3 DNA reads TGTGCCAGTAGTACAGGGACAGTTAAAGAGACCCAGTACTTC. Translated: CASSTGTVKETQYF. The full variable domain, completed using reference TRBV19 and TRBJ2-5, is DGGITQSPKYLFRKEGQNVTLSCEQNLNHDAMYWYRQDPGQGLRLIYYSQIVNDFQKGDIAEGYSVSREKKESFPLTVTSAQKNPTAFYLCASSTGTVKETQYFGPGTRLLVL.

This clone turned up a few times. The chain links TRBV7-2 to TRBJ1-5; D perhaps matches TRBD1 (6 bases). Trimming pared 5 bases from V and 7 bases from J, leaving 18 bases between. This CDR3 comprises 15 residues. Looked up from germline, CDR1 is SGHTA and CDR2 is FQGNSA. CDR3 bases: TGTGCCAGCAGCCCGGGGGCTCGGGAGGGACAGCCCCAGCATTTT. The encoded protein is CASSPGAREGQPQHF.

This chain connects TRBV7-3 to TRBJ2-3, with TRBD1 matching 8 bases. Germline lookup yields CDR1 SGHTA and CDR2 FQGTGA. J gave up 7 bases and V 2 bases, and 14 bases lay outside the gene matches. The CDR3 loop spans 17 amino acids. CDR3 nucleotides: TGTGCCAGCAGCTTAGCTACCGGGACAGGTTATCAGAATACGCAGTATTTT. Its translation: CASSLATGTGYQNTQYF.

The V gene is TRBV5-1, the J gene TRBJ2-1; 11 bases are a match to TRBD2. This CDR3 region has 17 residues. Germline CDR1 SGHRS, CDR2 YFSETQ. The ends lost 1 base at V and 7 bases at J; junction bases unmatched: 10. The CDR3 loop is CASSLSNLAGGQNEQFF. The CDR3 bases are TGCGCCAGCAGCTTGTCAAACCTAGCGGGGGGTCAAAATGAGCAGTTCTTC. Drawing the rest from reference TRBV5-1 and TRBJ2-1, the complete variable domain is KAGVTQTPRYLIKTRGQQVTLSCSPISGHRSVSWYQQTPGQGLQFLFEYFSETQRNKGNFPGRFSGRQFSNSRSEMNVSTLELGDSALYLCASSLSNLAGGQNEQFFGPGTRLTVL.

The rearrangement joins TRBV4-2 to TRBJ1-4; TRBD1 matches at 7 bases. The CDR3 runs to 14 residues. CDR1 and CDR2 from the germline V gene are LGHNA and YNFKEQ. J gave up 8 bases and V 1 base, and 4 bases lay outside the gene matches. CDR3 sequence reads: CASSQGNRGEKLFF. DNA of the CDR3: TGTGCCAGCAGCCAAGGGAACAGGGGAGAAAAACTGTTTTTT.

This chain connects TRBV11-1 to TRBJ2-2; possibly TRBD1 for D (5 bases). V was pared by 6 bases and J by 5 bases, with 13 bases between. Germline CDR1 SGHAT, CDR2 FQDESV (reference sequence). This CDR3 is built from 14 residues. The DNA for the CDR3 is TGTGCCAGCAGTTCTTCTAGGGGAACCGGGGAGCTGTTTTTT. Protein sequence: CASSSSRGTGELFF.

The chain is built from TRBV6-1 and TRBJ1-2; 9 nucleotides match TRBD1. This CDR3 has 15 residues. The V gene end was trimmed by 5 bases and the J gene end by 4 bases; junction bases not matched to a gene: 8. In germline, CDR1 is MNHNS, CDR2 SASEGT. The CDR3 reads CASSPEQGATYGYTF. The CDR3 bases are TGTGCCAGCAGTCCCGAACAGGGGGCTACCTATGGCTACACCTTC.

V and J are TRBV2 and TRBJ1-5; tentative D call: TRBD1 (5 bases). The CDR3 is 14 residues long. Germline CDR1 SNHLY, CDR2 FYNNEI. The V end was cut by 4 bases, the J end by 5 bases, with 12 bases between. The chain's CDR3 is CASSGYQGDQPQHF. The CDR3 DNA reads TGTGCCAGCAGTGGCTATCAGGGCGATCAGCCCCAGCATTTT.

In its sample, this clone was seen once. This sequence joins TRBV2 and TRBJ2-7; 7 bases fit TRBD2. Trimming removed 5 bases from V and 3 bases from J; junction bases left unmatched: 7. The CDR3 is 14 residues long. CDR1 is SNHLY, CDR2 FYNNEI, per germline. CDR3 in DNA: TGTGCCAGCAGTAGCCTAGCGGCCGGCTACGAGCAGTACTTC. Translating gives CASSSLAAGYEQYF.

The chain has TRBV25-1 and TRBJ1-1; a weak D match, TRBD1 (6 bases). V lost 8 bases and J 0 bases, leaving 10 bases between the germline ends. This CDR3 comprises 13 residues. The V gene's germline CDR1 is MGHDK and CDR2 SYGVNS. The CDR3 is CASGDTMNTEAFF. The CDR3 region has the DNA TGTGCCAGCGGGGACACAATGAACACTGAAGCTTTCTTT.